The entry below gives a single T cell receptor beta chain sequence along with its context. This entry belongs to a study of blood T cell repertoires in COVID-19. Per germline, CDR1 LGHNA and CDR2 YSLEER. CDR3 size: 15 residues. Germline trimming cut 3 bases from V and 2 bases from J; bases unmatched to any gene: 4. Repertoires were generated with immunoSEQ multiplex PCR, while TCRdb's copy carries only in-frame clones and drops some. This table has a few hundred thousand clones, around 87% appearing once. V gene TRBV4-3 combines with J gene TRBJ2-3; 8 bases map to TRBD2. Sequencing was done on a sample of PBMCs or T cells enriched from blood (not recorded which). The sequence was collected from a man younger than 35 who had recovered from COVID-19. In nucleotides, the CDR3 is TGCGCCAGCAGCCAGTGGACTAGCCCCACAGATACGCAGTATTTT. Protein sequence: CASSQWTSPTDTQYF.